The present entry profiles one T cell receptor beta chain with its context. The germline V and J ends were trimmed by 5 bases and 3 bases, with 10 bases remaining between them. Germline V gene sequence: CDR1 MDHEN, CDR2 SYDVKM. This CDR3 has 14 residues. This entry belongs to a study of early T cells in non-severe SARS-CoV-2 infection. TCRdb re-derived calls from the 5' RACE reads in MiXCR, one entry per CDR3 protein. The data hold about 58,000 distinct CDR3 sequences, with around 12% observed a single time. What was sequenced was whole blood. The clonotype comes from an adult who was a healthcare worker with PCR-confirmed SARS-CoV-2 infection or an uninfected control (not recorded which). The chain has TRBV28 and TRBJ2-2; D may be TRBD1 (6 bases). For the CDR3, the DNA is TGTGCCAGCAGTGTAAACAGGGACACCGGGGAGCTGTTTTTT. The encoded protein is CASSVNRDTGELFF.